There are a few counts of the clone carrying this T cell receptor beta chain. Followed over time, Seattle patients had been enrolled while infection was active. This record comes from a study of blood T cell repertoires in COVID-19. Looking at the study overall: From the United States, Italy and Spain came samples of acute and convalescent COVID-19.

Clones were read by immunoSEQ multiplex PCR, and TCRdb kept only the in-frame ones, dropping some. The table has under 200,000 clones, about 88% seen once; the top ten hold approximately 5.4%. Trimming left V 7 bases short and J 0 bases short, with 13 bases between. CDR1 LGHDT and CDR2 YNNKEL come from the germline V gene (reference sequence). The CDR3 sequence is 15 residues long. The J gene is TRBJ1-3, the V gene TRBV3-1 (or the pseudogene TRBV3-2); tentatively, D is TRBD1 (5 bases). The receptor was isolated from a woman in her forties or fifties with COVID-19, enrolled during active disease. Sequenced material: peripheral blood. Here the CDR3 DNA reads TGTGCCAGCACCCAGGGCAGGGCCTCTGGAAACACCATATATTTT. Protein: CASTQGRASGNTIYF.